A selection of T cell receptor beta chains follows, all from one sample in a study of beta chain features in type 1 diabetes. This table comes from immunoSEQ multiplex PCR, and its TCRdb copy is limited to in-frame clones, with some not included. This table holds 600,000 or so clones, over 12% found once. The sequenced material came from naive CD4+ T cells from blood. All receptors derive from a man between 18 and 29 years old with type 1 diabetes. Both conserved end residues are part of each CDR3.

v_call,cdr3_aa
TRBV7-9,CASSLGPFSQSAAFF
TRBV11-2,CASSFVADRTDTQYF
TRBV21-1,CARSRFSGNTIYF
TRBV6-6,CASSYSGTVGYEQYF
TRBV30,CACSKRGIYGYTF
TRBV25-1,CASSRHPQETQYF
TRBV7-2,CASSLNRDDQPQHF
TRBV28,CASSWVITGDADTQYF
TRBV6-5,CASSLDRGVYEQYF
TRBV6-6,CASSPGLAGNNEQFF
TRBV7-2,CASSLTSGRGVEQFF
TRBV7-3,CASTPRGASAYNEQFF
TRBV15,CATAGVDKNIQYF
TRBV29-1,CSVGDSGTAPTGELFF
TRBV5-1,CASSWTQETQYF
TRBV4-2,CASSAHVKDGTEAFF
TRBV10-3,CASLPGRGSEQYF
TRBV29-1,CSATSLAGNTIYF
TRBV6-5,CASSYGGPNEKLFF
TRBV30,CAWSPGHLNTEAFF
TRBV5-4,CASSLFSRQTYGYTF
TRBV6-5,CASSYSGLADTYEQYF
TRBV30,CAWAPGGSTDTQYF
TRBV7-9,CASSPQTGQDTQYF
TRBV2,CASSAQGHNTEAFF
TRBV7-2,CASSLGGEGTEAFF
TRBV9,CASSVVEGMNTEAFF
TRBV14,CASSPDRDYGYTF
TRBV5-4,CASSFRASGKGLKETQYF
TRBV7-2,CASSSRTGRETQYF
TRBV14,CASSQPQNGETQYF
TRBV6-5,CASMSGRKDTGELFF
TRBV7-7,CASSFSGTDTQYF
TRBV5-1,CASRKTGQETQYF
TRBV7-9,CASSLARLAEETQYF
TRBV6-6,CASSDGQHYQPQHF
TRBV7-9,CASLRTSSYNEQFF
TRBV10-3,CAISAYDGGVGTEAFF
TRBV27,CASSLWGDGTSYEQYF
TRBV10-1,CASSEPFPRGDTQYF
TRBV11-2,CASIPYRGISTEAFF
TRBV5-1,CASSSDRYYTEAFF
TRBV2,CASSGDRENSPLHF
TRBV6-4,CASIPDSKNIQYF
TRBV12-2,CASRSRTGGAFF